The sequence of this T cell receptor beta chain was determined in a study of blood T cell repertoires in COVID-19. Background on the study: Sample material is recorded as cDNA or gDNA derived from T cells, B-cell-depleted T cells, or PBMCs.

The ends lost 10 bases at V and 8 bases at J; junction bases unmatched: 8. CDR1 LNHDA and CDR2 SQIVND come from the germline V gene (reference sequence). This CDR3 region has 12 residues. In the source study's methods: Estimation of nucleated cell counts relied on the amplification of reference gene primers. Using immunoSEQ multiplex PCR, the repertoire was profiled, and TCRdb retains in-frame clones only, with some absent. The D gene and trimming were derived from the DNA, and the V and J assignments and clone size from that table. The sample consists of about 480,000 clones, 89% of them appearing once. This clone was recorded once.

V usage is TRBV19 and J usage is TRBJ1-2; the match to TRBD1 covers 9 bases. What was sequenced was peripheral blood. The sequence derives from a man between 18 and 29 years old with COVID-19, enrolled during active disease. The CDR3 DNA reads as TGTGCCACGACGGACAGGGGAGGGGGCTACACCTTC. Translation gives CATTDRGGGYTF. The entire variable domain, with the rest obtained from reference TRBV19 and TRBJ1-2, is as follows: DGGITQSPKYLFRKEGQNVTLSCEQNLNHDAMYWYRQDPGQGLRLIYYSQIVNDFQKGDIAEGYSVSREKKESFPLTVTSAQKNPTAFYLCATTDRGGGYTFGSGTRLTVV.